The 18 T cell receptor beta chains listed next were all sequenced from one sample in a study of naive and memory T cell subsets. An equimolar mix of two oligonucleotides served as the beta constant-region primer for TRBC1 and TRBC2. Four rounds of PCR amplified the ligated cDNA using nested alpha and beta constant-region primers plus SP2. TCRdb re-called the UMI-ligation and nested PCR reads through MiXCR, storing one row per CDR3 protein. The data contain 130,000 or so distinct CDR3 sequences, 35% to 40% of them singletons. Specimen: central memory CD4+ T cells from blood. These receptor sequences come from a human donor in good health.

In this sample, this clonotype turned up a few times. J is TRBJ2-5 and V is TRBV20-1; D remains unclear. Deletions cut 6 bases from V and 2 bases from J, with 7 bases between. The CDR3 is made up of 11 amino acids. Germline CDR1 and CDR2: DFQATT and SNEGSKA (reference sequence). This CDR3 reads CSAERQETQYF. The DNA of the CDR3 is TGCAGTGCGGAGAGGCAAGAGACCCAGTACTTC.

This chain uses TRBV19 with TRBJ1-2, with D unresolved. Per germline, CDR1 LNHDA and CDR2 SQIVND (reference sequence). CDR3 length equals 12 residues. Trimming stripped 5 bases from V and 4 bases from J, with 8 bases between. CDR3 loop: CASSPRPYGYTF. CDR3 DNA: TGTGCCAGTAGTCCCAGGCCCTATGGCTACACCTTC.

The CDR3 reads CASSLGRSHNEQFF. CDR3 sequence (DNA): TGCGCCAGCAGCTTGGGACGGAGTCACAATGAGCAGTTCTTC. The chain recombines TRBV5-1 with TRBJ2-1; D unresolved. Germline-derived CDR1 and CDR2 are SGHRS and YFSETQ. Trimming removed 0 bases at V and 5 bases at J, with 9 bases between. The CDR3 loop spans 14 amino acids.

The chain combines TRBV4-1 with TRBJ2-3; tentative D call: TRBD2 (6 bases). This CDR3 spans 15 amino acids. Trimming removed 6 bases from V and 0 bases from J, with 13 bases in between. Germline V gene lookup returns CDR1 MGHRA and CDR2 YSYEKL. The DNA for the CDR3 is TGCGCCAGCAGGTACACCGGGACTAGCACAGATACGCAGTATTTT. Its protein product is CASRYTGTSTDTQYF.

The rearrangement joins TRBV4-1 to TRBJ1-1; D remains ambiguous. Trimming took off 4 bases at V and 4 bases at J, with 19 bases between the two ends. The CDR3 is 16 amino acids. Germline assignment: CDR1 MGHRA and CDR2 YSYEKL. The CDR3 nucleotides are TGCGCCAGCAGCCCACATGGCGGAGGAATCGGCACTGAAGCTTTCTTT. Amino acids: CASSPHGGGIGTEAFF.

The rearrangement links TRBV28 to TRBJ2-5, with a possible D match to TRBD2 (6 bases). V was cut by 5 bases and J by 5 bases, with 18 bases left in between. This CDR3 spans 15 amino acids. The V gene's germline CDR1 is MDHEN and CDR2 SYDVKM. The CDR3 bases are TGTGCCAGCAGTATAACCGGGAGTAGGTCGGAGACCCAGTACTTC. It yields the protein CASSITGSRSETQYF.

The CDR3 coding sequence is TGTGCCAGCAGCTTAGGGGACTTCTACAATGAGCAGTTCTTC. The encoded protein is CASSLGDFYNEQFF. V gene TRBV7-8 combines with J gene TRBJ2-1; D might be TRBD2 (6 bases). V was cut by 1 base and J by 3 bases, with 7 bases left in between. The CDR3 is 14 residues long. Germline lookup yields CDR1 SGHVS and CDR2 FQNEAQ.

The V and J genes are TRBV6-5 and TRBJ2-7, with D perhaps TRBD1 (5 bases). The CDR3 extends over 18 amino acids. Germline V gene data show CDR1 as MNHEY and CDR2 as SVGAGI. Trimming took 4 bases from V and 1 from J, leaving 23 bases between them. The CDR3 coding sequence is TGTGCCAGCAGTTCCAATCTAGGAAGGGGCCCCTTGTCCTACGAGCAGTACTTC. It yields the protein CASSSNLGRGPLSYEQYF.

CDR3 sequence: CASSRIAGAYNEQFF. The CDR3 DNA sequence: TGTGCCAGCAGCAGGATAGCGGGAGCCTACAATGAGCAGTTCTTC. V and J are TRBV7-2 and TRBJ2-1, with TRBD2 matching 9 bases. Germline V gene data show CDR1 as SGHTA and CDR2 as FQGNSA. This CDR3 spans 15 amino acids. The V segment lost 5 bases and the J segment 2 bases; nucleotides outside the gene matches: 4.

This clonotype showed up just a few times. CDR3 sequence: CASSPTSSRTDTQYF. As DNA, the CDR3 is TGTGCCAGCAGCCCGACTAGTTCCCGCACAGATACGCAGTATTTT. J is TRBJ2-3 and V is TRBV14; weak D call: TRBD2 (6 bases). The CDR3 has 15 residues. Per germline, CDR1 SGHDN and CDR2 FVKESK. V lost 4 bases and J lost 1, with 12 bases in between.

The gene calls are TRBV12-3 or TRBV12-4 and TRBJ1-1; 8 bases align to TRBD1. V trimming: 5 bases; J trimming: 0 bases; junction bases outside the gene matches: 8. CDR3 length: 16 residues. The DNA of the CDR3 is TGTGCCAGCAGTCCCCAGGGGGCAAGTATGAACACTGAAGCTTTCTTT. Translating it yields CASSPQGASMNTEAFF.

This chain joins TRBV28 and TRBJ2-1; either TRBD1 or TRBD2 may supply D (6 bases each). Trimming left V 6 bases short and J 7 bases short, with 19 bases between. Germline CDR1 is MDHEN and CDR2 is SYDVKM. The CDR3 totals 15 residues. CDR3 nucleotide sequence: TGTGCCAGCAGCCAAGGGGGGACCCGAGATAATGAGCAGTTCTTC. Translating it yields CASSQGGTRDNEQFF.

J is TRBJ2-1 and V is TRBV3-1; tentatively, D is TRBD2 (5 bases). Germline V gene lookup returns CDR1 LGHDT and CDR2 YNNKEL (reference sequence). V shed 0 bases and J shed 6 bases, with 24 bases lying between them. The CDR3 extends over 19 amino acids. CDR3 in amino acids: CASSQDRGARAGRGNEQFF. The CDR3 DNA follows: TGTGCCAGCAGCCAAGACCGGGGAGCTAGAGCTGGCCGGGGCAATGAGCAGTTCTTC.

This clonotype was seen a few times. The chain is built from TRBV5-1 and TRBJ2-2; 9 bases match TRBD1. With V trimmed by 0 bases and J by 5 bases, 5 bases remained unmatched. The CDR3 totals 16 residues. Germline values: CDR1 SGHRS, CDR2 YFSETQ. CDR3 sequence reads: CASSLAGTGITGELFF. CDR3 bases: TGCGCCAGCAGCTTGGCCGGGACAGGGATTACCGGGGAGCTGTTTTTT. Complete variable domain (other parts from reference TRBV5-1 and TRBJ2-2): KAGVTQTPRYLIKTRGQQVTLSCSPISGHRSVSWYQQTPGQGLQFLFEYFSETQRNKGNFPGRFSGRQFSNSRSEMNVSTLELGDSALYLCASSLAGTGITGELFFGEGSRLTVL.

The genes are TRBV19 and TRBJ2-1; 8 bases are a match to TRBD2. CDR3 size: 15 residues. Germline V gene sequence: CDR1 LNHDA, CDR2 SQIVND (reference sequence). V shed 6 bases and J 4 bases; nucleotides not matched to a gene: 8. CDR3 coding DNA: TGTGCCAGTAGCCGCAGCGGGAGCTGGTACAATGAGCAGTTCTTC. It encodes CASSRSGSWYNEQFF.

This clonotype was seen only a few times. The genes are TRBV28 and TRBJ1-1; D might be TRBD1 (6 bases). Deletions cut 1 base from V and 7 bases from J, with 13 bases between. In germline, CDR1 is MDHEN, CDR2 SYDVKM. The CDR3 totals 14 residues. The CDR3 reads CASSLSVGRGEAFF. Here the CDR3 DNA reads TGTGCCAGCAGTTTATCTGTGGGCAGGGGTGAAGCTTTCTTT. Full variable domain (rest looked up from reference TRBV28 and TRBJ1-1): DVKVTQSSRYLVKRTGEKVFLECVQDMDHENMFWYRQDPGLGLRLIYFSYDVKMKEKGDIPEGYSVSREKKERFSLILESASTNQTSMYLCASSLSVGRGEAFFGQGTRLTVV.

This clonotype was seen more than once but under ten times. The rearrangement joins TRBV5-1 to TRBJ2-1; 8 bases map to TRBD1. Trimming cost V 3 bases and J 2 bases; bases outside gene matches: 10. In germline, CDR1 is SGHRS, CDR2 YFSETQ. The CDR3 length is 17 residues. CDR3 nucleotides: TGCGCCAGCAGCTCAAATCCGATGGGACAGGCCTACAATGAGCAGTTCTTC. This codes for CASSSNPMGQAYNEQFF.

This clonotype was recorded a few times. The V and J genes are TRBV3-1 and TRBJ2-3; 8 bases are a match to TRBD1. Germline CDR1 and CDR2: LGHDT and YNNKEL (reference sequence). The ends lost 4 bases at V and 6 bases at J; junction bases unmatched: 3. This CDR3 has 13 residues. DNA for the CDR3: TGTGCCAGCAGCCCACACAGGGGGGATACGCAGTATTTT. Amino acids: CASSPHRGDTQYF.